The next 29 T cell receptor beta chains were all read from a single sample in a study of cytomegalovirus exposure and HLA in healthy donors. With 60 Vbeta and 13 Jbeta primers, the PCR was carried out. Assay used: immunoSEQ multiplex PCR; TCRdb lists only in-frame clones, some missing. The sample gives 150,000 or so clones, over 60% of which show up once; 3% to 4% is in the top ten. The specimen was PBMCs. These TCRs come from a woman in her thirties or forties in good health and CMV-seronegative.

The chain uses TRBV10-3 and TRBJ2-1, with a weak D call TRBD1 (6 bases). Trimming removed 8 bases from V and 9 bases from J, with 23 bases in between. The germline V gene has CDR1 ENHRY and CDR2 SYGVKD. This CDR3 has 15 residues. CDR3 in DNA: TGTGCCATCTCGGACAGTAGTCCGCCGGTGGGTGAGCAGTTCTTC. Protein sequence: CAISDSSPPVGEQFF.

The genes are TRBV5-1 and TRBJ2-5, with 7 bases aligning to TRBD1. V shed 3 bases, J shed 7 bases, and the junction held 15 bases outside the gene matches. This CDR3 is built from 16 residues. Germline V gene lookup returns CDR1 SGHRS and CDR2 YFSETQ. This CDR3 reads CASSSHRQGQGGTQYF. Written as DNA, the CDR3 is TGCGCCAGCAGCTCACATAGACAGGGTCAAGGAGGGACCCAGTACTTC.

This clone appeared once. The rearrangement joins TRBV7-2 to TRBJ1-1; 10 nucleotides line up with TRBD1. Trimming took 4 bases from V and 6 from J; bases not matched to a gene: 5. The CDR3 is made up of 14 amino acids. Germline CDR1 is SGHTA and CDR2 is FQGNSA. The CDR3 loop reads CASSYDRGLAEAFF. DNA of the CDR3: TGTGCCAGCAGCTACGACAGGGGGCTTGCTGAAGCTTTCTTT. Filled out from reference TRBV7-2 and TRBJ1-1, the complete variable domain reads GAGVSQSPSNKVTEKGKDVELRCDPISGHTALYWYRQSLGQGLEFLIYFQGNSAPDKSGLPSDRFSAERTGGSVSTLTIQRTQQEDSAVYLCASSYDRGLAEAFFGQGTRLTVV.

J is TRBJ1-5 and V is TRBV18, with 7 bases matching TRBD1. The CDR3 totals 17 residues. Germline-derived CDR1 and CDR2 are KGHSH and LQKENI. Unmatched junction bases numbered 7, after V lost 2 bases and J lost 0 bases. The CDR3 sequence is CASSPLRTGDSNQPQHF. The CDR3 DNA reads TGTGCCAGCTCACCATTACGGACAGGAGATAGCAATCAGCCCCAGCATTTT.

CDR3: CATKTGGSGANVLTF. The CDR3 DNA reads TGTGCCACGAAGACAGGGGGCTCTGGGGCCAACGTCCTGACTTTC. The chain carries TRBV28 and TRBJ2-6; 9 bases match TRBD1. The germline gives CDR1 MDHEN, CDR2 SYDVKM. Losses at the gene ends were 10 bases for V and 0 bases for J; bases not matched to a gene: 4. This CDR3 has 15 residues. Variable domain in full (rest from reference TRBV28 and TRBJ2-6): DVKVTQSSRYLVKRTGEKVFLECVQDMDHENMFWYRQDPGLGLRLIYFSYDVKMKEKGDIPEGYSVSREKKERFSLILESASTNQTSMYLCATKTGGSGANVLTFGAGSRLTVL.

This clone was picked up a small number of times. The CDR3 region is CASSLPRTSGGATEQFF. The CDR3 bases are TGTGCCAGCAGTCTCCCGCGGACTAGCGGGGGGGCCACTGAGCAGTTCTTC. The J gene is TRBJ2-1, the V gene TRBV2; 15 nucleotides agree with TRBD2. Germline V gene data show CDR1 as SNHLY and CDR2 as FYNNEI. After removal of 5 bases from V and 9 bases from J, the junction contained 11 bases not matched to a gene. The CDR3 sequence is 17 residues long. Complete variable domain (other parts from reference TRBV2 and TRBJ2-1): EPEVTQTPSHQVTQMGQEVILRCVPISNHLYFYWYRQILGQKVEFLVSFYNNEISEKSEIFDDQFSVERPDGSNFTLKIRSTKLEDSAMYFCASSLPRTSGGATEQFFGPGTRLTVL.

This chain joins TRBV10-1 and TRBJ2-1; D might be TRBD2 (6 bases). Per germline, CDR1 WNHNN and CDR2 SYGVQD (reference sequence). The CDR3 has 11 amino acids. V was shortened by 3 bases and J by 12 bases, with 9 bases between the two germline ends. The CDR3: CASSDSRGQFF. CDR3 coding DNA: TGCGCCAGCAGTGATTCGCGGGGGCAGTTCTTC.

V gene TRBV9 combines with J gene TRBJ2-5, with unresolved D. The V end was cut by 3 bases, the J end by 2 bases, with 11 bases between. This CDR3 has 14 amino acids. Germline lookup yields CDR1 SGDLS and CDR2 YYNGEE. CDR3 in amino acids: CASSAGASQETQYF. Written as DNA, the CDR3 is TGTGCCAGCAGCGCTGGAGCTTCACAAGAGACCCAGTACTTC.

The genes are TRBV29-1 and TRBJ2-6; D not certain. Germline V CDR1 and CDR2: SQVTM, ANQGSEA. This CDR3 is 15 amino acids long. V was clipped by 0 bases and J by 1 base, with 7 bases between them. In nucleotides, the CDR3 is TGCAGCGTTGAAGATCCCGGGTCTGGGGCCAACGTCCTGACTTTC. It codes for CSVEDPGSGANVLTF.

The rearrangement uses TRBV2 and TRBJ1-2; D unresolved. The CDR3 extends over 14 amino acids. Germline assignment: CDR1 SNHLY and CDR2 FYNNEI. Trimming stripped 6 bases from V and 4 bases from J, with 15 bases between. The CDR3: CASRDYLTSYGYTF. The CDR3 DNA sequence: TGTGCCAGCAGGGACTACTTAACTAGCTATGGCTACACCTTC.

The chain employs TRBV5-1 and TRBJ2-5; TRBD2 agrees at 10 bases. This CDR3 contains 14 residues. Losses at the gene ends were 5 bases for V and 2 bases for J; bases not matched to a gene: 3. The germline V gene encodes CDR1 SGHRS and CDR2 YFSETQ. The CDR3 here is CASSPAGGQETQYF. For the CDR3, the DNA is TGCGCCAGCAGTCCAGCGGGAGGGCAAGAGACCCAGTACTTC.

V usage is TRBV19 and J usage is TRBJ1-6; 7 bases align to TRBD1. Trimming removed 1 base from V and 7 bases from J; junction bases left unmatched: 4. The CDR3 sequence is 15 residues long. In germline, CDR1 is LNHDA, CDR2 SQIVND (reference sequence). This chain's CDR3 is CASSIVTTGNSPLHF. The CDR3 DNA sequence: TGTGCCAGTAGTATAGTGACGACAGGGAATTCACCCCTCCACTTT.

This clone was detected a few times. The chain employs TRBV2 and TRBJ2-7; weak D call: TRBD1 (6 bases). CDR1 is SNHLY and CDR2 is FYNNEI in the germline V gene. The V end was cut by 8 bases, the J end by 3 bases, with 14 bases between. The CDR3 spans 13 residues. In nucleotides, the CDR3 is TGTGCCAGCGGGGACCGGGACATCTACGAGCAGTACTTC. Translating it yields CASGDRDIYEQYF.

This clone has a single count. V usage is TRBV18 and J usage is TRBJ1-1; D perhaps matches TRBD1 (6 bases). Germline assignment: CDR1 KGHSH and CDR2 LQKENI. The V gene lost 3 bases and the J gene lost 2 bases, with 16 bases spanning the gap. This CDR3 has 16 residues. The CDR3 sequence is CASSPQVGGLNTEAFF. The CDR3 region has the DNA TGTGCCAGCTCACCCCAGGTCGGGGGGCTCAACACTGAAGCTTTCTTT.

In the case of this clone: In the same sample, other DNA sequences code for this CDR3. The CDR3 bases are TGCGCCAGCAGCTTACAAGGGGGAGATGGCTACACCTTC. This encodes CASSLQGGDGYTF. This chain links TRBV5-1 with TRBJ1-2; TRBD1 might be the D (6 bases). Germline CDR1 and CDR2: SGHRS and YFSETQ. The CDR3 runs to 13 residues. The V end lost 2 bases, the J end lost 6 bases, and 11 bases lay between the germline ends.

The gene calls are TRBV7-9 and TRBJ1-4, with D uncertain. CDR1 and CDR2 (germline): SEHNR, FQNEAQ (reference sequence). V was clipped by 2 bases and J by 4 bases, with 8 bases between them. There are 14 residues in the CDR3. The CDR3 DNA is TGTGCCAGCAGCTTAAGACAAGATAATGAAAAACTGTTTTTT. Its translation: CASSLRQDNEKLFF.

This clone was detected only once. The chain uses TRBV13 and TRBJ2-3; TRBD2 might be the D (5 bases). CDR1 and CDR2 from the germline V gene are PRHDT and FYEKMQ (reference sequence). The V end was cut by 4 bases, the J end by 6 bases, with 20 bases between. This CDR3 region has 16 residues. CDR3 DNA: TGTGCCAGCAGCTGGAGACTAACCCCAGTTTCGGATACGCAGTATTTT. This gives the protein CASSWRLTPVSDTQYF.

This chain connects TRBV27 to TRBJ2-3; TRBD2 agrees at 7 bases. The CDR3 length is 17 residues. The germline gives CDR1 MNHEY, CDR2 SMNVEV (reference sequence). V was clipped by 2 bases and J by 1 base; unmatched bases: 9. CDR3 DNA sequence: TGTGCCAGCAGTTTAGGGGTGTCGGCGGGAGGCACAGATACGCAGTATTTT. It encodes CASSLGVSAGGTDTQYF.

This clone was recorded only once. The chain couples TRBV4-1 to TRBJ1-2, with D maybe TRBD1 (5 bases). This CDR3 is built from 16 residues. Trimming left V 2 bases short and J 4 bases short, with 17 bases between. CDR1 is MGHRA, CDR2 YSYEKL, per germline. In nucleotides, the CDR3 is TGCGCCAGCAGCCAAAATTACAGGCACCCTCGCTATGGCTACACCTTC. This encodes CASSQNYRHPRYGYTF.

The CDR3 sequence: CASSPDLGTISYEQYF. CDR3 nucleotides: TGTGCCAGCAGCCCGGACCTCGGGACTATCTCCTACGAGCAGTACTTC. The chain recombines TRBV7-9 with TRBJ2-7, with TRBD2 matching 7 bases. CDR1 is SEHNR and CDR2 is FQNEAQ in the germline V gene (reference sequence). V was clipped by 5 bases and J by 0 bases; unmatched bases: 10. The CDR3 is made up of 16 amino acids.

The chain couples TRBV5-5 to TRBJ1-5; the match to TRBD1 covers 9 bases. The germline V gene encodes CDR1 SGHKS and CDR2 YYEKEE (reference sequence). V gave up 4 bases and J gave up 5 bases; unmatched junction bases: 4. The CDR3 has 14 residues. This CDR3 is CASSPGTGYQPQHF. In nucleotides, the CDR3 is TGTGCCAGCAGCCCCGGGACAGGGTATCAGCCCCAGCATTTT.

The gene calls are TRBV5-6 and TRBJ2-3; 11 bases agree with TRBD2. Unmatched junction bases numbered 9, after V lost 4 bases and J lost 5 bases. The CDR3 consists of 16 residues. Looked up from germline, CDR1 is SGHDT and CDR2 is YYEEEE. CDR3 DNA: TGTGCCAGCAGCACGACTAGCGGGATGTTCGGAGATACGCAGTATTTT. This translates into CASSTTSGMFGDTQYF.

Only one count was recorded for this clone. The chain combines TRBV6-7 with TRBJ2-7, with a tentative D call TRBD1 (5 bases). TRBV6-7 belongs to the ORF category, with a function that is uncertain. The CDR3 spans 16 residues. V was cut by 2 bases and J by 7 bases, with 21 bases left in between. CDR3 amino acids: CASSYPSTGFPREQYF. The CDR3 coding sequence is TGTGCCAGCAGTTACCCAAGCACAGGTTTCCCCAGGGAGCAGTACTTC.

The rearrangement uses TRBV19 and TRBJ2-3; the D gene is possibly TRBD1 (6 bases). The length of the CDR3 is 14 residues. V lost 4 bases, J lost 3 bases, and 11 bases lay in between. Per the germline V gene, CDR1 is LNHDA and CDR2 is SQIVND (reference sequence). The CDR3 DNA is TGTGCCAGTAGTACACAGGGAAGGACAGATACGCAGTATTTT. It yields the protein CASSTQGRTDTQYF.

As for this clone: The junction departs from germline at one end; a sequencing error may be responsible. The DNA for the CDR3 is TGTGCCAGCAGTCCGGGACAGGGGCTAGCTGGAAGCACCATATATTTT. The encoded protein is CASSPGQGLAGSTIYF. The gene calls are TRBV5-4 and TRBJ1-3, with 10 positions matching TRBD1. In germline, CDR1 is SGHNT, CDR2 YYREEE (reference sequence). This CDR3 is 16 amino acids long.

This sequence joins TRBV5-1 and TRBJ1-2, with 8 bases lining up with TRBD1. Germline CDR1 SGHRS, CDR2 YFSETQ. The CDR3 is 14 amino acids. The V segment lost 4 bases and the J segment 4 bases; nucleotides outside the gene matches: 6. CDR3: CASSTDRVGYGYTF. For the CDR3, the DNA is TGCGCCAGCAGCACGGACAGGGTGGGCTATGGCTACACCTTC.

This rearrangement joins TRBV29-1 to TRBJ1-2; D is undetermined. The CDR3 consists of 14 residues. From germline, CDR1 is SQVTM and CDR2 ANQGSEA. V lost 5 bases and J 1 base, leaving 14 bases between the germline ends. The CDR3 sequence is CSVSLGRNNYGYTF. CDR3 sequence (DNA): TGCAGCGTTAGTTTGGGCAGAAATAACTATGGCTACACCTTC.

The V call is TRBV18, the J call TRBJ2-7; tentatively, D is TRBD1 (8 bases). This CDR3 is 15 amino acids long. Germline V gives CDR1 KGHSH, CDR2 LQKENI. The V end lost 6 bases, the J end lost 3 bases, and 18 bases lay between the germline ends. The CDR3 loop reads CASSPPGGQGYEQYF. The CDR3 region has the DNA TGTGCCAGCTCCCCGCCGGGAGGACAGGGCTACGAGCAGTACTTC.

The chain couples TRBV28 to TRBJ2-2; 7 bases fit TRBD1. The CDR3 is 15 residues long. Looked up from germline, CDR1 is MDHEN and CDR2 is SYDVKM. Losses at the gene ends were 4 bases for V and 7 bases for J; bases not matched to a gene: 9. CDR3 in amino acids: CASSSNDRVIGELFF. The DNA for the CDR3 is TGTGCCAGCAGTTCCAATGACAGGGTAATCGGGGAGCTGTTTTTT.